The 25 T cell receptor beta chains listed next were all sequenced from one sample in a study of molecular identifiers for immune sequencing clone quantification. TCRdb called the PCR reads again in MiXCR, with one record for every CDR3 protein. Counted here are over 550,000 distinct CDR3 sequences, 25% occurring once; the ten biggest clones make up 0.78%. Sequenced material: naive CD8+ T cells from blood, with Jurkat cell RNA spiked in. As for subset: FACS-sorted CD8+CD4-CCR7+CD45RA+ naive T cells. Receptors were obtained from a human donor in good health. Some libraries in this study had Jurkat cell RNA spiked in.

In this sample, this clonotype turned up many times. This chain connects TRBV10-2 to TRBJ1-5, with 8 bases identical to TRBD1. CDR3 length: 15 amino acids. CDR1 is WSHSY and CDR2 is SAAADI in the germline V gene. After removal of 2 bases from V and 6 bases from J, the junction contained 6 bases not matched to a gene. The CDR3 DNA reads TGCGCCAGCAGTGAGGGGCAGGGGGCGGGTCAGCCCCAGCATTTT. Translating gives CASSEGQGAGQPQHF.

This clonotype has at least ten counts. The chain carries TRBV7-2 and TRBJ2-5; the D is unclear. The CDR3 loop spans 12 amino acids. Germline assignment: CDR1 SGHTA and CDR2 FQGNSA. V lost 3 bases and J 5 bases, leaving 7 bases between the germline ends. The CDR3 region is CASSFQWETQYF. CDR3 in DNA: TGTGCCAGCAGCTTTCAATGGGAGACCCAGTACTTC.

Ten or more counts support this clonotype. This CDR3 is CASSQSWGRAGELFF. CDR3 coding DNA: TGCGCCAGCAGTCAATCCTGGGGGAGGGCCGGGGAGCTGTTTTTT. V is TRBV23-1 and J is TRBJ2-2; 7 bases align to TRBD2. TRBV23-1 is an open reading frame, and its role is uncertain. This CDR3 region has 15 residues. V lost 0 bases to trimming and J lost 6 bases; unmatched junction nucleotides: 4.

A note on this clonotype: This could be a read error, since a much larger clone is one nucleotide away. V is TRBV27 and J is TRBJ2-3; no firm D call. Judging by the DNA end, TRBJ1-5 fits better; the J call may be wrong. This CDR3 spans 14 amino acids. Germline loops: CDR1 MNHEY, CDR2 SMNVEV (reference sequence). DNA for the CDR3: TGTGCCAGCAGTTCAAGGCCCTTCACAGATACGCAGCATTTT. Translated, it gives CASSSRPFTDTQHF.

A few counts support this clonotype. The germline gene is not matched at one end of the junction; a read error may be the cause. The chain recombines TRBV5-1 with TRBJ2-7; unclear D gene. The length of the CDR3 is 12 residues. Germline CDR1 reads SGHRS; CDR2 reads YFSETQ. The CDR3 loop is CVSSHSSYEQYF. Here the CDR3 DNA reads TGCGTCAGCAGCCACAGTTCCTACGAGCAGTACTTC.

This clonotype was observed at least ten times. The rearrangement links TRBV19 to TRBJ2-3; TRBD1 agrees at 10 bases. The V gene's germline CDR1 is LNHDA and CDR2 SQIVND (reference sequence). With 4 bases clipped from V and 0 bases from J, the junction kept 4 bases outside the gene matches. This CDR3 has 16 amino acids. CDR3 protein: CASSRDRGFSTDTQYF. The CDR3 nucleotides read TGTGCCAGTAGTAGGGACAGGGGCTTTAGCACAGATACGCAGTATTTT.

J is TRBJ1-2 and V is TRBV6-5; 9 bases map to TRBD1. The CDR3 is 15 amino acids. The trim removed 4 bases at V and 2 bases at J, leaving 5 bases unmatched. In germline, CDR1 is MNHEY, CDR2 SVGAGI. The CDR3 coding sequence is TGTGCCAGCAGTTTGCGGACAGGGGAGAACTATGGCTACACCTTC. Its translation is CASSLRTGENYGYTF.

The V gene is TRBV6-5, the J gene TRBJ2-1; 9 bases line up with TRBD2. Germline CDR1 and CDR2: MNHEY and SVGAGI. The CDR3 has 15 residues. V shed 2 bases, J shed 5 bases, and the junction held 4 bases outside the gene matches. The CDR3 sequence is CASSYTSSGDNEQFF. The CDR3 coding sequence is TGTGCCAGCAGTTACACATCTAGCGGGGACAATGAGCAGTTCTTC.

This clonotype was detected a few times. The chain is built from TRBV6-5 and TRBJ2-7, with 7 nucleotides matching TRBD1. V lost 2 bases, J lost 3 bases, and 4 bases stayed unmatched. The CDR3 has 14 amino acids. The V gene's germline CDR1 is MNHEY and CDR2 SVGAGI. The CDR3 loop reads CASSYNRGSYEQYF. In DNA, the CDR3 is TGTGCCAGCAGTTACAACAGGGGAAGCTACGAGCAGTACTTC.

At least ten counts were recorded for this clonotype. This chain connects TRBV6-2 or TRBV6-3 to TRBJ2-7; a weak D match, TRBD1 (6 bases). The V and J ends lost 3 bases and 6 bases respectively, with 12 bases between them. The CDR3 sequence is 13 residues long. The V gene's germline CDR1 is MNHEY and CDR2 SVGEGT. CDR3 protein: CASSYSVTGEQYF. The CDR3 DNA is TGTGCCAGCAGTTATTCGGTGACAGGCGAGCAGTACTTC.

Concerning this clonotype: A read error is possible here, since a much larger clone lies one base away. The chain carries TRBV19 and TRBJ2-7; 8 positions agree with TRBD1. This CDR3 has 14 amino acids. V lost 3 bases and J lost 6; bases outside the gene matches: 7. Germline assignment: CDR1 LNHDA and CDR2 SQIVND (reference sequence). CDR3 DNA: TGTGCCAGTAGTATGGAACAGGGGGGAATCGAGCAGTACTTC. As protein: CASSMEQGGIEQYF.

This clonotype showed up just once. A clone one base away is much larger, so this may be a read error. The chain has TRBV4-2 and TRBJ1-1; weak D call: TRBD1 (5 bases). CDR1 and CDR2 from the germline V gene are LGHNA and YNFKEQ. The CDR3 has 15 amino acids. The germline V and J ends were trimmed by 4 bases and 4 bases, with 16 bases remaining between them. The CDR3 DNA is TGTGCCAGCAGCCCCTCCCGGGGCCAGAGCACTGAAGCTTTCTTT. Protein product: CASSPSRGQSTEAFF.

Of note for this clonotype: Its ends do not fully match the called genes, so a read error is possible. J is TRBJ2-5 and V is TRBV12-3 or TRBV12-4; perhaps TRBD2 as D (5 bases). This CDR3 spans 14 amino acids. The CDR3 DNA reads as TGTGCGAGCAGTTTCCAGTGGAGGCAAGAGACCCAGTACTTC. It yields the protein CASSFQWRQETQYF.

This clonotype has just a few counts. Compared with germline, one end of the junction differs, possibly owing to a read error. The chain joins TRBV7-9 to TRBJ2-7; perhaps D is TRBD1 or TRBD2 (5 bases each). Looked up from germline, CDR1 is SEHNR and CDR2 is FQNEAQ (reference sequence). CDR3 size: 15 residues. CDR3 sequence reads: CASSPPPGDDYAQYF. In DNA form, the CDR3 reads TGTGCCAGCAGCCCCCCCCCCGGGGACGACTACGCGCAGTACTTC.

This clonotype was seen once. V gene TRBV13 combines with J gene TRBJ2-1, with 8 bases identical to TRBD2. From germline, CDR1 is PRHDT and CDR2 FYEKMQ (reference sequence). This CDR3 spans 14 amino acids. The V segment lost 8 bases and the J segment 7 bases; nucleotides outside the gene matches: 10. CDR3 loop: CASHPPGGGNEQFF. Written as DNA, the CDR3 is TGTGCCAGCCACCCCCCGGGAGGGGGGAATGAGCAGTTCTTC.

This clonotype was detected ten times or more. The chain is built from TRBV29-1 and TRBJ2-1, with D perhaps matching TRBD2 (5 bases). The CDR3 consists of 12 residues. Germline values: CDR1 SQVTM, CDR2 ANQGSEA. V was trimmed by 3 bases and J by 8 bases, leaving 11 bases between them. The CDR3 sequence: CSVELSGDEQFF. The CDR3, as DNA: TGCAGCGTTGAGTTGTCCGGGGATGAGCAGTTCTTC.

The chain couples TRBV25-1 to TRBJ1-2; D remains ambiguous. Trimming took 8 bases from V and 8 from J, leaving 12 bases between them. CDR1 is MGHDK and CDR2 is SYGVNS in the germline V gene. The CDR3 length is 11 residues. The CDR3 sequence: CASSGPRGYTF. CDR3 coding DNA: TGTGCCAGCTCTGGGCCTCGCGGCTACACCTTC.

This clonotype was counted many times. This chain links TRBV4-1 with TRBJ2-1, with TRBD1 matching over 7 bases. Trimming cost V 4 bases and J 12 bases; bases outside gene matches: 6. The CDR3 is 12 amino acids. Germline V gene data show CDR1 as MGHRA and CDR2 as YSYEKL. CDR3 nucleotide sequence: TGCGCCAGCAGCCCGGACAGGATCTCGCAGTTCTTC. This translates into CASSPDRISQFF.

The table lists this clonotype with many counts. This chain uses TRBV24-1 with TRBJ1-5; 10 bases match TRBD1. The CDR3 extends over 16 amino acids. Looked up from germline, CDR1 is KGHDR and CDR2 is SFDVKD. V shed 4 bases, J shed 3 bases, and the junction held 5 bases outside the gene matches. The CDR3 DNA follows: TGTGCCACCAGTGACGGACAGGGGGGAGTCAATCAGCCCCAGCATTTT. Its protein is CATSDGQGGVNQPQHF.

About this clonotype: A much larger clone is a single base away; this may be a read error. The chain uses TRBV4-1 and TRBJ2-1; the match to TRBD2 covers 14 bases. The CDR3 runs to 16 residues. Germline CDR1 and CDR2: MGHRA and YSYEKL. The CDR3 DNA reads TGCGTCAGCAGCCACGGGACTAGCGGGAGTTACAATGAGCAGTTCTTC. It yields the protein CVSSHGTSGSYNEQFF.

About this clonotype: Since a much larger clone is just one base distant, this may be a read error. The genes are TRBV5-5 and TRBJ1-1, with unresolved D. V was cut by 1 base and J by 0 bases, with 4 bases left in between. The CDR3 has 13 amino acids. Germline CDR1 SGHKS, CDR2 YYEKEE (reference sequence). DNA of the CDR3: TGTGCCAGCAGCTTGAACGTGAACACTGAAGCTTTCTTT. Amino acids: CASSLNVNTEAFF.

V is TRBV7-9 and J is TRBJ2-3, with 11 bases that match TRBD1. This CDR3 is 15 amino acids long. Germline assignment: CDR1 SEHNR and CDR2 FQNEAQ (reference sequence). Losses at the gene ends were 5 bases for V and 4 bases for J; bases not matched to a gene: 5. CDR3 sequence: CASSKPGQGADTQYF. CDR3 bases: TGTGCCAGCAGCAAGCCGGGACAGGGGGCAGATACGCAGTATTTT.

The chain combines TRBV6-1 with TRBJ2-6, with D hard to call. The germline V gene encodes CDR1 MNHNS and CDR2 SASEGT. This CDR3 has 12 amino acids. V was trimmed by 4 bases and J by 9 bases, leaving 7 bases between them. The CDR3 DNA reads as TGTGCCAGCAGTGGACGACTCAACGTCCTGACTTTC. Amino acids: CASSGRLNVLTF.

This clonotype showed up many times. J is TRBJ1-5 and V is TRBV13; the D gene is possibly TRBD1 (6 bases). V shed 5 bases and J shed 6 bases, with 14 bases lying between them. The CDR3 loop spans 14 amino acids. Germline lookup yields CDR1 PRHDT and CDR2 FYEKMQ (reference sequence). The CDR3 coding sequence is TGTGCCAGCAGCCAAAACAGGGAGGTTCAGCCCCAGCATTTT. This translates into CASSQNREVQPQHF.

This clonotype was counted many times. V usage is TRBV7-9 and J usage is TRBJ1-1, with D perhaps matching TRBD1 (6 bases). V was pared by 3 bases and J by 6 bases, with 14 bases between. This CDR3 comprises 14 residues. Germline-derived CDR1 and CDR2 are SEHNR and FQNEAQ (reference sequence). The CDR3 bases are TGTGCCAGCAGCTTTTTGTCAGGGGACGCTGAAGCTTTCTTT. It encodes CASSFLSGDAEAFF.